A single sample gave rise to the 16 T cell receptor beta chains below, sequenced in a study of regulatory T cells in long-lasting Graves disease (dated by TCRdb to about 2021). The library relied on multiplex PCR. TCRdb records Illumina HiSeq 4000 as the sequencer. iRepertoire HTBI primers and Arm-PCR amplification of CDR3 regions were used to construct TCR beta libraries. The raw public reads went through TCRdb reprocessing: fastp at Q25, MiXCR clone calling, in-frame beta chains kept. Each entry merges the rows of one CDR3 protein and shows their most common DNA and genes. The table for this sample lists a few hundred thousand distinct CDR3 sequences; about 20% of them were counted only once. About 27% of the sample is in the top ten clones. What this sample's time point label stands for: persistent/refractory GD, antithyroid drugs over 5 years with positive TRAb. RNA was extracted from PBMCs in TRIzol for both TCR sequencing and RNA sequencing.

The sample in question was peripheral blood mononuclear cells (PBMCs), obtained when the disease was refractory, from a patient treated with antithyroid drugs. These receptors came from a female donor with Graves disease.

In the case of this clonotype: This may be a read error, as it is one base from a much larger clone. The chain recombines TRBV29-1 with TRBJ2-7, with TRBD2 as a possible D gene (6 bases). The V gene's germline CDR1 is SQVTM and CDR2 ANQGSEA. The V end was cut by 7 bases, the J end by 3 bases, with 10 bases between. This CDR3 region has 11 residues. The CDR3 nucleotides are TGCAGCGGGAGGGGTCTCTACGAGCAGTACTTC. The encoded protein is CSGRGLYEQYF.

This clonotype appeared many times. This chain joins TRBV3-1 and TRBJ1-1; TRBD1 matches at 11 bases. After removal of 6 bases from V and 4 bases from J, the junction contained 4 bases not matched to a gene. Germline CDR1 LGHDT, CDR2 YNNKEL (reference sequence). There are 14 residues in the CDR3. CDR3 coding DNA: TGTGCCAGCAGTCCGGGACAGGGGGGCACTGAAGCTTTCTTT. This encodes CASSPGQGGTEAFF.

This clonotype showed up many times. The chain joins TRBV6-5 to TRBJ2-7, with D perhaps TRBD2 (5 bases). The germline gives CDR1 MNHEY, CDR2 SVGAGI. The ends were cut back, 0 bases at V and 7 bases at J, with 10 bases in the middle. The CDR3 is 13 residues long. CDR3 residues: CASSYSRDWEQYF. The CDR3 DNA sequence: TGTGCCAGCAGTTACTCCCGGGATTGGGAGCAGTACTTC.

This chain joins TRBV20-1 and TRBJ1-2; 7 nucleotides agree with TRBD1. The junction had 13 bases not matched to a gene; V was cut back by 3 bases and J by 6 bases. Germline CDR1 DFQATT, CDR2 SNEGSKA (reference sequence). CDR3 length equals 15 residues. The CDR3: CSASKGSGQPHGYTF. The CDR3 coding sequence is TGCAGTGCTAGTAAGGGATCGGGACAGCCCCATGGCTACACCTTC.

Only a few counts were recorded for this clonotype. The V call is TRBV7-7, the J call TRBJ1-4, with a possible D match to TRBD1 (6 bases). The CDR3 covers 13 residues. The V and J ends lost 4 bases and 5 bases respectively, with 8 bases between them. Germline assignment: CDR1 SSHAT and CDR2 FNYEAQ (reference sequence). In DNA, the CDR3 is TGTGCCAGCAGCTCTGGGACAAATGAAAAACTGTTTTTT. As protein: CASSSGTNEKLFF.

In its sample, this clonotype was seen once. A single base separates this from a much larger clone, so it may be a read error. The gene calls are TRBV12-3 or TRBV12-4 and TRBJ2-2; D perhaps matches TRBD2 (6 bases). V lost 11 bases and J lost 5, with 15 bases in between. CDR3 length equals 13 residues. The CDR3 nucleotides are TGTGCCTGTAGACGGCTAGCGACCGGGGAGCTGTTTTTT. Translating it yields CACRRLATGELFF.

This chain connects TRBV10-3 to TRBJ2-7; tentative D call: TRBD1 (6 bases). Trimming removed 7 bases at V and 9 bases at J, with 22 bases between. The CDR3 is 14 amino acids. Per the germline V gene, CDR1 is ENHRY and CDR2 is SYGVKD. CDR3 sequence: CAIMSDRVGGGQYF. The CDR3 bases are TGTGCCATCATGTCGGACAGAGTGGGTGGAGGGCAGTACTTC.

J is TRBJ2-7 and V is TRBV10-3; 7 bases are shared with TRBD1. Germline CDR1 and CDR2: ENHRY and SYGVKD. The length of the CDR3 is 15 residues. V was clipped by 4 bases and J by 1 base; unmatched bases: 7. Written as DNA, the CDR3 is TGTGCCATCAGTGGAGAGGGGGCAGGATCCTACGAGCAGTACTTC. Its protein product is CAISGEGAGSYEQYF.

This clonotype was seen many times. V and J are TRBV20-1 and TRBJ2-5; the D is unclear. The germline V and J ends were trimmed by 6 bases and 4 bases, with 15 bases remaining between them. This CDR3 contains 13 residues. The V gene's germline CDR1 is DFQATT and CDR2 SNEGSKA (reference sequence). The CDR3 DNA reads TGCAGTGCGAATAAGGCAGTAGGAGAGACCCAGTACTTC. The encoded protein is CSANKAVGETQYF.

This clonotype was found a few times. This may be a read error: a much more frequent sequence differs by one nucleotide. The CDR3: CVISERDPGQGGETQYF. The CDR3 nucleotides read TGTGTCATCAGTGAACGAGATCCGGGACAGGGTGGGGAGACCCAGTACTTC. This rearrangement joins TRBV10-3 to TRBJ2-5, with 9 bases lining up with TRBD1. The CDR3 spans 17 residues. Per germline, CDR1 ENHRY and CDR2 SYGVKD.

The rearrangement links TRBV7-8 to TRBJ1-1, with 7 bases fitting TRBD1. Germline trimming cut 7 bases from V and 11 bases from J; bases unmatched to any gene: 16. Germline V gives CDR1 SGHVS, CDR2 FQNEAQ. There are 14 residues in the CDR3. CDR3 amino acids: CASKSGQNIEVAFF. CDR3 DNA: TGTGCCAGCAAATCGGGACAGAACATTGAAGTGGCTTTCTTT. Complete variable domain (other parts from reference TRBV7-8 and TRBJ1-1): GAGVSQSPRYKVAKRGQDVALRCDPISGHVSLFWYQQALGQGPEFLTYFQNEAQLDKSGLPSDRFFAERPEGSVSTLKIQRTQQEDSAVYLCASKSGQNIEVAFFGQGTRLTVV.

The chain links TRBV2 to TRBJ2-7; perhaps TRBD1 as D (5 bases). The germline V and J ends were trimmed by 7 bases and 2 bases, with 12 bases remaining between them. Looked up from germline, CDR1 is SNHLY and CDR2 is FYNNEI. CDR3 size: 13 residues. The CDR3 region has the DNA TGTGCCAGCATCCTGACAGAGACCTACGAGCAGTACTTC. Encoded protein: CASILTETYEQYF.

This clonotype was seen repeatedly, ten times or more. V gene TRBV28 combines with J gene TRBJ2-7, with D maybe TRBD1 (5 bases). Germline assignment: CDR1 MDHEN and CDR2 SYDVKM. V lost 7 bases and J lost 6, with 16 bases in between. The CDR3 sequence is 13 residues long. CDR3 in amino acids: CASTYAGRPEQYF. CDR3 DNA sequence: TGTGCCAGCACCTATGCAGGGCGTCCCGAGCAGTACTTC.

This chain connects TRBV28 to TRBJ1-3; no firm D call. V was trimmed by 6 bases and J by 5 bases, leaving 20 bases between them. CDR3 length: 16 residues. Germline V gives CDR1 MDHEN, CDR2 SYDVKM. The CDR3 bases are TGTGCCAGCAGACAGAGCGGGAGGGTCGGGAGAAACACCATATATTTT. The encoded protein is CASRQSGRVGRNTIYF.

V usage is TRBV6-5 and J usage is TRBJ2-5; possibly TRBD1 or TRBD2 for D (5 bases each). The CDR3 is made up of 15 amino acids. Germline values: CDR1 MNHEY, CDR2 SVGAGI. V dropped 0 bases and J dropped 5 bases, with 13 bases sitting between them. The CDR3 loop is CASSYSTAPGETQYF. The CDR3, as DNA: TGTGCCAGCAGTTACTCGACAGCCCCGGGGGAGACCCAGTACTTC.

The chain employs TRBV20-1 and TRBJ2-3; TRBD1 aligns across 7 bases. Germline V gives CDR1 DFQATT, CDR2 SNEGSKA (reference sequence). The V gene end was trimmed by 3 bases and the J gene end by 5 bases; junction bases not matched to a gene: 8. The CDR3 has 14 amino acids. The CDR3: CSARSTGTIDTQYF. For the CDR3, the DNA is TGCAGTGCTAGGTCGACAGGGACAATAGATACGCAGTATTTT.